In its sample, the clone carrying this T cell receptor (beta chain) was seen many times. Preparation of the bulk TCR libraries relied on previously described methods and listed TCR primers. TCRdb redid the calling of the PCR reads with MiXCR, one entry per CDR3 protein. The repertoire holds approximately 550,000 distinct CDR3 sequences, 20% to 25% seen once, with around 0.86% in the top ten. The sample is drawn from a study of molecular identifiers for immune sequencing clone quantification. About the research overall: Five portions were made in replicates from RNA of 20,000 or 100,000 naive CD8 cells, and four underwent sequencing.

Germline CDR1 GTSNPN, CDR2 SVGIG (reference sequence). After removal of 4 bases from V and 3 bases from J, the junction contained 9 bases not matched to a gene. The CDR3 totals 15 residues. Sequenced input: naive CD8+ T cells from blood, with Jurkat cell RNA spiked in. The sample's subset: FACS-sorted CD8+CD4-CCR7+CD45RA+ naive T cells. The J gene is TRBJ2-1, the V gene TRBV30, with 7 bases fitting TRBD2. This sequence was found in a human donor in good health. Some libraries in this study had Jurkat cell RNA spiked in. The CDR3 region has the DNA TGTGCCTGGACCCGAGGACGGACTAGCTACAATGAGCAGTTCTTC. This translates into CAWTRGRTSYNEQFF.